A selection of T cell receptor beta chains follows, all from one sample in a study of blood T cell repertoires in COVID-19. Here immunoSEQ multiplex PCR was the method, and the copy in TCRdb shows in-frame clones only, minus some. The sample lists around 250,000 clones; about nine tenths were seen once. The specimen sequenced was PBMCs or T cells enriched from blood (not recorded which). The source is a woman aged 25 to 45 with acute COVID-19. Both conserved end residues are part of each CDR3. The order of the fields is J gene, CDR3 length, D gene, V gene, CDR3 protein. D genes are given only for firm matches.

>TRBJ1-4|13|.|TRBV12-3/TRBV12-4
CASSFARWEKLFF
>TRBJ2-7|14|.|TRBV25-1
CASSGLPWNYEQYF
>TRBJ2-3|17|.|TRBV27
CASSLSGGTHLTDTQYF
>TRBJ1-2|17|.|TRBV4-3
CASSQDWRRPGDYGYTF
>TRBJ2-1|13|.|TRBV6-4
CASSELVESPQFF
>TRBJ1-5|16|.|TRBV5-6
CASSLALGAGNQPQHF
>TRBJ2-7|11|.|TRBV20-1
CSAILLYEQYF
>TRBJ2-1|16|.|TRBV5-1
CASSGGLSGYYNEQFF
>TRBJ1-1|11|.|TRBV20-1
CSTCTGTEAFF
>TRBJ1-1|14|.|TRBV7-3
CASSIGQSHTEAFF
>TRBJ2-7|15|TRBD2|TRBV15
CATSRGDAGDNEQYF
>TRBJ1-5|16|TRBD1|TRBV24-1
CATSDGQDYSNQPQHF
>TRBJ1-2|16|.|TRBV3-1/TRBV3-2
CASSQVPRDINYGYTF
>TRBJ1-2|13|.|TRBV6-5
CASSYTRNYGYTF
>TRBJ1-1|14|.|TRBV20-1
CSASLGGSGAEAFF
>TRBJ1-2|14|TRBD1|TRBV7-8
CASSQLQGAYGYTF
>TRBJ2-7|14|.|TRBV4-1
CASSTRGMAYEQYF
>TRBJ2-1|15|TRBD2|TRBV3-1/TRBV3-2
CASSGTSGGNNEQFF
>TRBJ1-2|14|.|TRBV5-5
CASSLDRAYYGYTF
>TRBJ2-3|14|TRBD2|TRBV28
CASSRTSGSDTQYF
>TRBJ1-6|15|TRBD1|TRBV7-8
CASSLRTGLDSPLHF
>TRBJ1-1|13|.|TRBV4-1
CASSQDRNTEAFF
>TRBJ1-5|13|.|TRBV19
CASREGNVQPQHF
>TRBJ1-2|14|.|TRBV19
CASSPGGANYGYTF
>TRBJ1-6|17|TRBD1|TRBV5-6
CASSFQDRTSYNSPLHF
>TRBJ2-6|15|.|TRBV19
CASSISNSGANVLTF
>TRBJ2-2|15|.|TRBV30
CAWSGLRLNTGELFF
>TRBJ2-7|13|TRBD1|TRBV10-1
CASSGQGSDEQYF
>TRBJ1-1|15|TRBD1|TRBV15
CATSRETQGLTEAFF
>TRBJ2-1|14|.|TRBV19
CASSMLLAGNEQFF
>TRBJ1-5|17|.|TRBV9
CASSVGQGVTSNQPQHF
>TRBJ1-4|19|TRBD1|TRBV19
CASSTGTGRFLEINEKLFF
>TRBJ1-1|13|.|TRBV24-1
CATKLSGNTEAFF
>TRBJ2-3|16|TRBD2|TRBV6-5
CASSYSIGTSTDTQYF
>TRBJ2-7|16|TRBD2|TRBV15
CATSGVLAGIPYEQYF
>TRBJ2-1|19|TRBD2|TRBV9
CASSVDPTSGVSSYNEQFF
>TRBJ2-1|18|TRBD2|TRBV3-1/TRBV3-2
CASSQDVGTTRMDNEQFF
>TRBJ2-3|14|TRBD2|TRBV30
CAWSGLAGADTQYF
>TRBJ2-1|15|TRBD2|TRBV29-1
CSVGLAGNTYNEQFF
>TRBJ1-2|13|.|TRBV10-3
CAISEGDNYGYTF
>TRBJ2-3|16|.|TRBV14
CASSQDQFRIPDTQYF
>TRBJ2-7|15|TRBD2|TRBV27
CASSQTSGREWEQYF
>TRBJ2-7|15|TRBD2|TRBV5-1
CASRLLAGSSYEQYF
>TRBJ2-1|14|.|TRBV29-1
CSSERDTPYNEQFF
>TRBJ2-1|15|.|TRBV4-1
CASSQTAGSTLEQFF
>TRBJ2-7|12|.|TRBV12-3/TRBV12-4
CASSWSSYEQYF
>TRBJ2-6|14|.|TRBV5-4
CASSSYSGANVLTF
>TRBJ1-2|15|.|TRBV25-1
CASSARGQQNYGYTF
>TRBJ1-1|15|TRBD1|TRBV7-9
CASSPTRDSGDGAFF
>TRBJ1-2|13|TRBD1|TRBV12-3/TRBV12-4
CASTRDSENGYTF
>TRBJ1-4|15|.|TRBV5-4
CASSGGATTNEKLFF
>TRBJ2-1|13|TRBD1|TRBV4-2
CASSRDRENEQFF
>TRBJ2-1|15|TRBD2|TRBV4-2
CASSQESGSFGEQFF